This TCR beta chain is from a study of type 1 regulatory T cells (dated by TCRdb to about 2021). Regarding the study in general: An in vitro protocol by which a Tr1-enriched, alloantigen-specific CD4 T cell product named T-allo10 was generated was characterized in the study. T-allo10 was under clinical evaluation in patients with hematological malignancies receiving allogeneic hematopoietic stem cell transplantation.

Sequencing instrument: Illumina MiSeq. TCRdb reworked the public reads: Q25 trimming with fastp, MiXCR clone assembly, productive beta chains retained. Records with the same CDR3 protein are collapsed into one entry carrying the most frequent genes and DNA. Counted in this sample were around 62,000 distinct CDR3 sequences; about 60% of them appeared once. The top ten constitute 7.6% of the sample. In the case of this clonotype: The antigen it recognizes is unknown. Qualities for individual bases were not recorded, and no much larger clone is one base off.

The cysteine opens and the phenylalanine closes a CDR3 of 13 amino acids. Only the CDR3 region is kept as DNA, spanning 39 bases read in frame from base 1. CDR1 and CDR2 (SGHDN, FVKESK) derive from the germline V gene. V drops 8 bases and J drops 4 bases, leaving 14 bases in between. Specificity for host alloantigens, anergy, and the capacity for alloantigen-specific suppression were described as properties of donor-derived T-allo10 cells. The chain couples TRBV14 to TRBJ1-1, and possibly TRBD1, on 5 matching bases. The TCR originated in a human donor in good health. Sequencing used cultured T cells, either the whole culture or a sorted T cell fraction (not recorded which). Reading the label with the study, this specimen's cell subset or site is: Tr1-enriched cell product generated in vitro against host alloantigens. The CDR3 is CASGAGRSTEAFF. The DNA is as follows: TGTGCCAGCGGGGCGGGGAGGAGCACTGAAGCTTTCTTT.